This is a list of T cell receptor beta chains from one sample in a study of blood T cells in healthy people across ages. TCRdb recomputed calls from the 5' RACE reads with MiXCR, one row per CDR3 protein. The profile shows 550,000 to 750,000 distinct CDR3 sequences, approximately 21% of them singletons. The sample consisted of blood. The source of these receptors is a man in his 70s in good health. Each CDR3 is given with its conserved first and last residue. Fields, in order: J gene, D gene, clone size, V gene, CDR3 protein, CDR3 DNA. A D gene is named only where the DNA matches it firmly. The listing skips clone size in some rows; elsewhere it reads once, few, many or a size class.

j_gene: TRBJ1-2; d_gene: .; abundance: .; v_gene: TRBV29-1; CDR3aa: CSVSPQGRDYGYTF; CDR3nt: TGCAGCGTTTCCCCCCAGGGGAGAGACTATGGCTACACCTTC
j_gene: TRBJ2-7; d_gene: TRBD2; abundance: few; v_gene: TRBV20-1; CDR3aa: CSAVLAGGLYEQYF; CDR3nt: TGCAGTGCTGTTCTAGCGGGAGGTCTGTACGAGCAGTACTTC
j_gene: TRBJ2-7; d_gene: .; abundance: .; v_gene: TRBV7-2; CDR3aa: CASSPVRGSYEQYF; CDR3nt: TGTGCCAGCAGCCCCGTCCGGGGATCCTACGAGCAGTACTTC
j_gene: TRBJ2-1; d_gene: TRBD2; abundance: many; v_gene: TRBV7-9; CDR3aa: CASSSTLAGHAYNEQFF; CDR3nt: TGTGCCAGCAGCTCTACCTTAGCGGGACACGCCTACAATGAGCAGTTCTTC
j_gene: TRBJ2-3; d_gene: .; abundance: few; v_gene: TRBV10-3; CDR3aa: CAISEAANTQYF; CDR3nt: TGTGCCATCAGTGAGGCGGCCAATACGCAGTATTTT
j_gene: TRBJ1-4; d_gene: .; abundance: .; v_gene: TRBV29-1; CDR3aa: CSVEQGMGPNEKLFF; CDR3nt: TGCAGCGTTGAACAGGGGATGGGACCTAATGAAAAACTGTTTTTT
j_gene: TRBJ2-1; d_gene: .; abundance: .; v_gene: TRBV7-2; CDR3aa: CASSWEAGHEQFF; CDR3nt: TGTGCCAGCAGCTGGGAGGCGGGACATGAGCAGTTCTTC
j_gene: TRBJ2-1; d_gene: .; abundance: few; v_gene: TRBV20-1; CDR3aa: CSALGHSSYNEQFF; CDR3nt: TGCAGTGCGCTGGGACATAGCTCCTACAATGAGCAGTTCTTC
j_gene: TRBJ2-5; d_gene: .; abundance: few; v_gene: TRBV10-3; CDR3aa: CAISDTDQETQYF; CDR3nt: TGTGCCATCAGTGATACAGACCAAGAGACCCAGTACTTC
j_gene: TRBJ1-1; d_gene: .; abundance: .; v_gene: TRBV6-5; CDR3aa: CASSYSGSKGSNTEAFF; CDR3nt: TGTGCCAGCAGTTATTCCGGCTCTAAGGGGTCGAACACTGAAGCTTTCTTT
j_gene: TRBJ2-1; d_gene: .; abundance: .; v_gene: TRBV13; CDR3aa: CASSLAVFREQFF; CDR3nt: TGTGCCAGCAGCTTAGCAGTTTTTAGGGAGCAGTTCTTC
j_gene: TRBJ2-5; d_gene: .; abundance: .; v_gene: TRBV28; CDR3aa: CASRGAAVMTQYF; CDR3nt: TGTGCCAGCAGAGGAGCGGCTGTAATGACCCAGTACTTC
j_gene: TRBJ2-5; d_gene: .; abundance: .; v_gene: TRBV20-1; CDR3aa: CSARGEWETQYF; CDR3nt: TGCAGTGCTAGAGGGGAGTGGGAGACCCAGTACTTC
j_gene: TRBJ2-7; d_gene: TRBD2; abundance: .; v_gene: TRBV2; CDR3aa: CASSDILAGRYEQYF; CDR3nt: TGTGCCAGCAGTGATATCCTAGCGGGGAGGTACGAGCAGTACTTC
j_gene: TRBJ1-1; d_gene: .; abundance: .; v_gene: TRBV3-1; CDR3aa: CASSQVRRSDGAAFF; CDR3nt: TGTGCCAGCAGCCAAGTTCGGCGGTCCGACGGGGCAGCTTTCTTT
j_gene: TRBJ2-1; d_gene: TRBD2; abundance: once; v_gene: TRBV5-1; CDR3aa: CASSFSGGRYNEQFF; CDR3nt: TGCGCCAGCAGCTTCAGCGGGGGGAGGTACAATGAGCAGTTCTTC
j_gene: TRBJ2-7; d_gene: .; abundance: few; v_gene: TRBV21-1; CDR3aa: CASNRRNYEQYF; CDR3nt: TGTGCCAGCAACAGGAGAAACTACGAGCAGTACTTC
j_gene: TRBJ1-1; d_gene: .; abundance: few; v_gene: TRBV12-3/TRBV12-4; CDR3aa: CAGSTGQNTEAFF; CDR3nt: TGTGCCGGCAGTACCGGACAGAACACTGAAGCTTTCTTT
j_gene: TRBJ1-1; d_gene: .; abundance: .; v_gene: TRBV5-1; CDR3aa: CASSPQPGTNTEAFF; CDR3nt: TGCGCCAGCAGCCCCCAGCCGGGCACGAACACTGAAGCTTTCTTT
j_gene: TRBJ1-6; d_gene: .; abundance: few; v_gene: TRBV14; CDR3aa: CASSPLMGHRNSPLHF; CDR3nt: TGTGCCAGCAGCCCTCTAATGGGACACCGAAATTCACCCCTCCACTTT
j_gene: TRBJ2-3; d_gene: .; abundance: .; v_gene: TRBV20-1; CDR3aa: CSARARVTDTQYF; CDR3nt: TGCAGTGCTAGAGCCAGGGTCACAGATACGCAGTATTTT
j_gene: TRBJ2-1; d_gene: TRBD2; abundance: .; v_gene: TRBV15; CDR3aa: CATSRASGRALDEQFF; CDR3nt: TGTGCCACCAGCAGGGCTAGCGGGAGGGCCCTCGATGAGCAGTTCTTC
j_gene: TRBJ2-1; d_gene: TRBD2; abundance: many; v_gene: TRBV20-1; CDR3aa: CSASSGRTSNEQFF; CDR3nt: TGCAGTGCTAGTAGCGGGAGAACTAGCAATGAGCAGTTCTTC
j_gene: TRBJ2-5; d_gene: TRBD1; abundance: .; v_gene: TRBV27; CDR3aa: CASSVRQGSETQYF; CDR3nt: TGTGCCAGCAGTGTCAGACAGGGATCAGAGACCCAGTACTTC
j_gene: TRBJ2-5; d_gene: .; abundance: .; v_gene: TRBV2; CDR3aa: CASTSVRSQETQYF; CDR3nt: TGTGCCAGCACGTCGGTCAGGTCGCAAGAGACCCAGTACTTC
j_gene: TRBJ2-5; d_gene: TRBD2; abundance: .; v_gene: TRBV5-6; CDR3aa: CASSLDIIGGRGETQYF; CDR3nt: TGTGCCAGCAGCTTGGACATCATCGGCGGGAGAGGCGAGACCCAGTACTTC
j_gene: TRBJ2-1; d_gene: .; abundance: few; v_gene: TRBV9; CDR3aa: CASSVVSEYEQFF; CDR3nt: TGTGCCAGCAGCGTAGTTAGTGAATATGAGCAGTTCTTC
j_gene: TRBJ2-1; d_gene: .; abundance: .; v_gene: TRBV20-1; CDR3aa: CSASGTNNNEQFF; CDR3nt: TGCAGTGCTAGTGGGACCAACAACAATGAGCAGTTCTTC
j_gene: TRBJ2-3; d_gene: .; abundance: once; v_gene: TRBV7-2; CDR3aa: CASSLGLPGGGDTQYF; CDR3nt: TGTGCCAGCAGTTTAGGCCTCCCCGGAGGAGGGGATACGCAGTATTTT
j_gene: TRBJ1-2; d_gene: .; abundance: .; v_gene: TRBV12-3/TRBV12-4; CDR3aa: CASSPEGPMRAYGYTF; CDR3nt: TGTGCCAGCAGTCCCGAAGGGCCCATGCGCGCTTATGGCTACACCTTC
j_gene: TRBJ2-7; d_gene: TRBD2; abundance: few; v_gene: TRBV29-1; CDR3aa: CSVQRDSYEQYF; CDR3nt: TGCAGCGTTCAGCGGGACTCCTACGAGCAGTACTTC
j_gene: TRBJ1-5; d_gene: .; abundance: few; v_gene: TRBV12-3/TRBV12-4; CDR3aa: CASSLGWTAINQPQHF; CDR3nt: TGTGCCAGCAGTTTGGGTTGGACAGCGATCAATCAGCCCCAGCATTTT
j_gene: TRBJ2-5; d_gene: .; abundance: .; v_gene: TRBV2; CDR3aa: CASSERLQETQYF; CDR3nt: TGTGCCAGCAGTGAAAGGTTGCAAGAGACCCAGTACTTC
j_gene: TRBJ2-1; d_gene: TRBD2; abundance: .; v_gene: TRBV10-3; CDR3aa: CAISGGLDTEQFF; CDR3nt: TGTGCCATCAGTGGAGGACTAGATACTGAGCAGTTCTTC
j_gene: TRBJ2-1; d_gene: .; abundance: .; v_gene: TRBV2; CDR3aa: CARNGGSSYNEQFF; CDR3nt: TGTGCCAGAAATGGTGGAAGCTCCTACAATGAGCAGTTCTTC
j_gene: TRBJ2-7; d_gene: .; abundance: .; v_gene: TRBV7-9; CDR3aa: CASSLSLGGPTYEQYF; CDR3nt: TGTGCCAGCAGCTTATCCCTCGGCGGACCGACCTACGAGCAGTACTTC
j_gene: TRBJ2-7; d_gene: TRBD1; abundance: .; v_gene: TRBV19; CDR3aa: CASSTGTGSSYEQYF; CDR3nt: TGTGCCAGTAGTACCGGGACAGGGTCCTCCTACGAGCAGTACTTC
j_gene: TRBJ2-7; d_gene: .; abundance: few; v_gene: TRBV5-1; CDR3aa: CASSLLGLDEQYF; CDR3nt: TGCGCCAGCAGCTTGCTAGGGTTGGACGAGCAGTACTTC
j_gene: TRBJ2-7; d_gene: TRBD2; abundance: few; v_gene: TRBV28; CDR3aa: CASSFGRSTYEQYF; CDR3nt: TGTGCCAGCAGTTTCGGGAGGTCTACCTACGAGCAGTACTTC
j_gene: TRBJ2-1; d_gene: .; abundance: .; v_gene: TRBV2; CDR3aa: CASSENEQFF; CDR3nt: TGTGCCAGCAGTGAAAATGAGCAGTTCTTC
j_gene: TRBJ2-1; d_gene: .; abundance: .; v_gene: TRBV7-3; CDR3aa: CASSSQMGSEQFF; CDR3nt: TGTGCCAGCAGCTCCCAAATGGGGAGTGAGCAGTTCTTC
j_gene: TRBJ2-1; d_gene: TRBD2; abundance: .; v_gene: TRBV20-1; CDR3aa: CSAPGLAGGRSSYNEQFF; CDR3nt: TGCAGTGCTCCTGGACTAGCGGGAGGCCGGAGCTCCTACAATGAGCAGTTCTTC
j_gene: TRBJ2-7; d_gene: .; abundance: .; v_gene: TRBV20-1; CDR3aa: CSARRTDSSYEQYF; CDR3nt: TGCAGTGCTAGGAGGACCGATAGCTCCTACGAGCAGTACTTC